This TCR beta chain was profiled in a study of blood T cell repertoires in COVID-19. Study overall: T cells, B-cell-depleted T cells, or PBMCs supplied cDNA or gDNA.

The data were produced by immunoSEQ multiplex PCR, yet TCRdb's version contains in-frame clones alone and is incomplete. Here the sample spans 100,000 to 150,000 clones, about four fifths being singletons. V was clipped by 0 bases and J by 0 bases, with 10 bases between them. The CDR3 spans 16 residues. From germline, CDR1 is SGHNT and CDR2 YYREEE (reference sequence). Input material: peripheral blood. This sequence was found in a man between 35 and 55 years old with active or convalescent COVID-19. The rearrangement joins TRBV5-4 to TRBJ1-3; D perhaps matches TRBD1 (6 bases). CDR3 DNA sequence: TGTGCCAGCAGCTTGGACAGGGCCTACTCTGGAAACACCATATATTTT. This gives the protein CASSLDRAYSGNTIYF. Filled out from reference TRBV5-4 and TRBJ1-3, the complete variable domain reads ETGVTQSPTHLIKTRGQQVTLRCSSQSGHNTVSWYQQALGQGPQFIFQYYREEENGRGNFPPRFSGLQFPNYSSELNVNALELDDSALYLCASSLDRAYSGNTIYFGEGSWLTVV.